Listed below are T cell receptor beta chains from one sample, sequenced in a study of blood T cell repertoires in COVID-19. Profiled with immunoSEQ multiplex PCR; TCRdb holds only in-frame clones, not every one. The table records approximately 190,000 clones, roughly 80% of them present only once. The material sequenced was PBMCs or T cells enriched from blood (not recorded which). The receptor source for this set is a woman aged 55-70 years with acute COVID-19. Each CDR3 is given with its conserved first and last residue. The order of the fields is J gene, D gene, clone size, V gene, CDR3 DNA, CDR3 protein. D genes are given only for firm matches. Clone sizes are given selectively: once, few, many, or a class where the clone is expanded.

j_call: TRBJ1-2; d_call: -; clone_size: few; v_call: TRBV4-3; cdr3_nt: TGCGCCAGCAGCCAAGATCAGGGGACGTATGGCTACACCTTC; cdr3_aa: CASSQDQGTYGYTF
j_call: TRBJ2-5; d_call: TRBD1; clone_size: -; v_call: TRBV10-3; cdr3_nt: TGTGCCATCAGTGAGTCACAGGGGGCGAGAGAGACCCAGTACTTC; cdr3_aa: CAISESQGARETQYF
j_call: TRBJ1-1; d_call: TRBD1; clone_size: -; v_call: TRBV12-5; cdr3_nt: TGTGCTAGTGGTTTGGAAACAGGGGGGGCTGAAGCTTTCTTT; cdr3_aa: CASGLETGGAEAFF
j_call: TRBJ1-1; d_call: -; clone_size: -; v_call: TRBV21-1; cdr3_nt: TGTGCCAGCACCGTTACACAGGGCCCGAACACTGAAGCTTTCTTT; cdr3_aa: CASTVTQGPNTEAFF
j_call: TRBJ2-1; d_call: -; clone_size: -; v_call: TRBV13; cdr3_nt: TGTGCCAGCAGCTTACTTCCGATTGGGAGCTCCTACAATGAGCAGTTCTTC; cdr3_aa: CASSLLPIGSSYNEQFF
j_call: TRBJ1-2; d_call: -; clone_size: -; v_call: TRBV19; cdr3_nt: TGTGCCAGTAAGGACGGGGGCTATGGCTACACCTTC; cdr3_aa: CASKDGGYGYTF
j_call: TRBJ1-2; d_call: -; clone_size: -; v_call: TRBV10-3; cdr3_nt: TGTGCCATCAGTGAAGGAGGGTACAACTATGGCTACACCTTC; cdr3_aa: CAISEGGYNYGYTF
j_call: TRBJ2-3; d_call: TRBD2; clone_size: -; v_call: TRBV19; cdr3_nt: TGTGCCAGTAGTTATAGCGGGCTAAGCACAGATACGCAGTATTTT; cdr3_aa: CASSYSGLSTDTQYF
j_call: TRBJ2-3; d_call: -; clone_size: -; v_call: TRBV15; cdr3_nt: TGTGCCACCAGCAGGAGCAGGGAAAAGACAGATACGCAGTATTTT; cdr3_aa: CATSRSREKTDTQYF
j_call: TRBJ2-6; d_call: -; clone_size: -; v_call: TRBV3-1/TRBV3-2; cdr3_nt: TGTGCCAGCAGCCACCCGGTCCTCTCTGGGGCCAACGTCCTGACTTTC; cdr3_aa: CASSHPVLSGANVLTF
j_call: TRBJ2-7; d_call: -; clone_size: -; v_call: TRBV24-1; cdr3_nt: TGTGCCACCAGTGACCCCGTACCCGGCGAGCAGTACTTC; cdr3_aa: CATSDPVPGEQYF
j_call: TRBJ2-1; d_call: TRBD2; clone_size: -; v_call: TRBV4-3; cdr3_nt: TGCGCCAGCAGCCAAGGGGAGGGGCTCGGCAATGAGCAGTTCTTC; cdr3_aa: CASSQGEGLGNEQFF
j_call: TRBJ1-2; d_call: -; clone_size: few; v_call: TRBV6-5; cdr3_nt: TGTGCCAGCAGTTACTCGTTACAGGGCGGGTATGGCTACACCTTC; cdr3_aa: CASSYSLQGGYGYTF
j_call: TRBJ2-3; d_call: TRBD2; clone_size: -; v_call: TRBV24-1; cdr3_nt: TGTGCCACCAGGCGTAGCGGGGCAGATACGCAGTATTTT; cdr3_aa: CATRRSGADTQYF
j_call: TRBJ2-2; d_call: -; clone_size: -; v_call: TRBV5-1; cdr3_nt: TGCGCCAGCAGCCCCGTGAAAATCCTAACCATAGGGGAGCTGTTTTTT; cdr3_aa: CASSPVKILTIGELFF
j_call: TRBJ2-3; d_call: TRBD1; clone_size: few; v_call: TRBV6-5; cdr3_nt: TGTGCCAGCAGTACGCAGGGGGCGCAAACAGATACGCAGTATTTT; cdr3_aa: CASSTQGAQTDTQYF
j_call: TRBJ1-2; d_call: -; clone_size: -; v_call: TRBV15; cdr3_nt: TGTGCCACCAGCAGAGAAGCGGGAGATTATGGCTACACCTTC; cdr3_aa: CATSREAGDYGYTF
j_call: TRBJ2-3; d_call: -; clone_size: -; v_call: TRBV9; cdr3_nt: TGTGCCAGCAGCGTAGGTCAGGGCCCCGGGGATACGCAGTATTTT; cdr3_aa: CASSVGQGPGDTQYF
j_call: TRBJ2-5; d_call: -; clone_size: -; v_call: TRBV4-1; cdr3_nt: TGCGCCAGCAGCCAAGACCTGGGGGGTCGAGAGACCCAGTACTTC; cdr3_aa: CASSQDLGGRETQYF
j_call: TRBJ1-2; d_call: -; clone_size: -; v_call: TRBV4-1; cdr3_nt: TGCGCCAGCAGCCAAGATCCCGCGGCGGGGCAGGGCTACACCTTC; cdr3_aa: CASSQDPAAGQGYTF
j_call: TRBJ1-2; d_call: -; clone_size: -; v_call: TRBV29-1; cdr3_nt: TGCAGCGTTGGAGGAGGGTCTAACTATGGCTACACCTTC; cdr3_aa: CSVGGGSNYGYTF
j_call: TRBJ1-6; d_call: -; clone_size: -; v_call: TRBV25-1; cdr3_nt: TGTGCCAGCAGCAGGGCACACTCACCCCTCCACTTT; cdr3_aa: CASSRAHSPLHF
j_call: TRBJ1-3; d_call: -; clone_size: -; v_call: TRBV30; cdr3_nt: TGTGCCTGGAGTCGCGGGATCACCTCTGGAAACACCATATATTTT; cdr3_aa: CAWSRGITSGNTIYF
j_call: TRBJ2-2; d_call: -; clone_size: -; v_call: TRBV21-1; cdr3_nt: TGTGCCAGCAGCGCCCAAGCGGGAGGACACACCGGGGAGCTGTTTTTT; cdr3_aa: CASSAQAGGHTGELFF
j_call: TRBJ2-3; d_call: TRBD1; clone_size: -; v_call: TRBV5-4; cdr3_nt: TGTGCCAGCAGCTTGCTTACAGGGGGTGGCGCAGATACGCAGTATTTT; cdr3_aa: CASSLLTGGGADTQYF
j_call: TRBJ1-2; d_call: -; clone_size: once; v_call: TRBV19; cdr3_nt: TGTGCCAGTAGTATGATTTTTACAGGCTCCATTAACTATGGCTACACCTTC; cdr3_aa: CASSMIFTGSINYGYTF
j_call: TRBJ1-2; d_call: TRBD1; clone_size: -; v_call: TRBV5-6; cdr3_nt: TGTGCCAGCAGCAGGCGGACAGGGGACTATGGCTACACCTTC; cdr3_aa: CASSRRTGDYGYTF
j_call: TRBJ1-3; d_call: TRBD1; clone_size: -; v_call: TRBV18; cdr3_nt: TGTGCCAGCTCCCTCAACAGGGGATCAAACACCATATATTTT; cdr3_aa: CASSLNRGSNTIYF
j_call: TRBJ2-1; d_call: TRBD1; clone_size: -; v_call: TRBV19; cdr3_nt: TGTGCCAGTAGCCAGACAGGGAAGCAGTTCTTC; cdr3_aa: CASSQTGKQFF
j_call: TRBJ2-7; d_call: -; clone_size: -; v_call: TRBV3-1/TRBV3-2; cdr3_nt: TGTGCCAGCAGCCGAAAGCTTCAATACGAGCAGTACTTC; cdr3_aa: CASSRKLQYEQYF
j_call: TRBJ1-2; d_call: -; clone_size: -; v_call: TRBV3-1/TRBV3-2; cdr3_nt: TGTGCCAGCAGCCAAGAGGGGGCAGGGGGCTACACCTTC; cdr3_aa: CASSQEGAGGYTF
j_call: TRBJ2-1; d_call: -; clone_size: many; v_call: TRBV9; cdr3_nt: TGTGCCAGCAGCGCTGGCAACAGGGGGGGTTATGAGCAGTTCTTC; cdr3_aa: CASSAGNRGGYEQFF
j_call: TRBJ2-1; d_call: -; clone_size: -; v_call: TRBV16; cdr3_nt: TGTGCCAGCAGCCAAGGAGATGAGCAGTTCTTC; cdr3_aa: CASSQGDEQFF
j_call: TRBJ1-2; d_call: -; clone_size: -; v_call: TRBV28; cdr3_nt: TGTGCCAGCAGTTTATACGGAGACTATGGCTACACCTTC; cdr3_aa: CASSLYGDYGYTF
j_call: TRBJ2-1; d_call: -; clone_size: once; v_call: TRBV7-7; cdr3_nt: TGTGCCAGCAGCTCAGGCGCAGGGAAGGATGAGCAGTTCTTC; cdr3_aa: CASSSGAGKDEQFF
j_call: TRBJ1-2; d_call: -; clone_size: -; v_call: TRBV19; cdr3_nt: TGTGCCAGTAGTATTCTCTCCGGCCAGGGGTCTGGCTACACCTTC; cdr3_aa: CASSILSGQGSGYTF
j_call: TRBJ1-5; d_call: TRBD1; clone_size: -; v_call: TRBV28; cdr3_nt: TGTGCCAGCGGATCCGGGACAGGGGTTTCTAGCAATCAGCCCCAGCATTTT; cdr3_aa: CASGSGTGVSSNQPQHF
j_call: TRBJ1-5; d_call: -; clone_size: -; v_call: TRBV6-1; cdr3_nt: TGTGCCAGCAGTGAACAACTTTCCCTCGGGCAGCCCCAGCATTTT; cdr3_aa: CASSEQLSLGQPQHF
j_call: TRBJ2-3; d_call: TRBD2; clone_size: -; v_call: TRBV4-1; cdr3_nt: TGCGCCAGCAGCCAAGGACCTAGCGGGGTAGATACGCAGTATTTT; cdr3_aa: CASSQGPSGVDTQYF
j_call: TRBJ2-3; d_call: -; clone_size: -; v_call: TRBV5-1; cdr3_nt: TGCGCCAGCAGAACGGACCCCCGGGGTGGGGATACGCAGTATTTT; cdr3_aa: CASRTDPRGGDTQYF
j_call: TRBJ1-5; d_call: TRBD1; clone_size: -; v_call: TRBV6-5; cdr3_nt: TGTGCCAGCAGTTACTCGAGAGGGGGCACGAATCAGCCCCAGCATTTT; cdr3_aa: CASSYSRGGTNQPQHF
j_call: TRBJ2-2; d_call: TRBD2; clone_size: -; v_call: TRBV28; cdr3_nt: TGTGCCAGCAGTTTGATACTAGCGGGATGGGCGGCCCCCGGGGAGCTGTTTTTT; cdr3_aa: CASSLILAGWAAPGELFF
j_call: TRBJ2-3; d_call: TRBD2; clone_size: -; v_call: TRBV6-2/TRBV6-3; cdr3_nt: TGTGCCAGCAACCCAGCGGGACCGCCCCCAGATACGCAGTATTTT; cdr3_aa: CASNPAGPPPDTQYF
j_call: TRBJ1-2; d_call: -; clone_size: -; v_call: TRBV27; cdr3_nt: TGTGCCAGCAGTTTATCTACAGGATATGGCTACACCTTC; cdr3_aa: CASSLSTGYGYTF
j_call: TRBJ2-1; d_call: -; clone_size: -; v_call: TRBV3-1/TRBV3-2; cdr3_nt: TGTGCCAGCAGCCAAGGGAGGGCCCTCGGCAATGAGCAGTTCTTC; cdr3_aa: CASSQGRALGNEQFF
j_call: TRBJ1-1; d_call: -; clone_size: -; v_call: TRBV30; cdr3_nt: TGTGCCTGGAGCAAGGACAGCAAGAACACTGAAGCTTTCTTT; cdr3_aa: CAWSKDSKNTEAFF